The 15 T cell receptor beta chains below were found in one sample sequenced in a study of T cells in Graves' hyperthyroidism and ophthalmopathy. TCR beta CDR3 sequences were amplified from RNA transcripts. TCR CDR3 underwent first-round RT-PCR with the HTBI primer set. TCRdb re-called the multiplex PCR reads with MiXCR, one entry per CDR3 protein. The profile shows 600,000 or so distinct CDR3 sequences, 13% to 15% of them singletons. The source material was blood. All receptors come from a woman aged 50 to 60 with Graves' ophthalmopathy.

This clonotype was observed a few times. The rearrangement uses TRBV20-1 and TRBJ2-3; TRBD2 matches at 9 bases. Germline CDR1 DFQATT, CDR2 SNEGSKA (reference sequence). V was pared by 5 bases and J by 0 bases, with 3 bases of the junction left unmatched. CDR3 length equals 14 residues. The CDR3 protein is CSAGLAISTDTQYF. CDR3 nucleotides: TGCAGTGCTGGACTAGCGATAAGCACAGATACGCAGTATTTT.

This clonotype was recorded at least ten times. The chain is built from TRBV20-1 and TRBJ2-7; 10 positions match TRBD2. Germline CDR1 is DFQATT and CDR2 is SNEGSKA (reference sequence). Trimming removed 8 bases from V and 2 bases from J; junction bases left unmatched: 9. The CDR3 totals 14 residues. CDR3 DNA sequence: TGCAGTCCCACAATGAGCGGGAGGGCCTACGAGCAGTACTTC. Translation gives CSPTMSGRAYEQYF.

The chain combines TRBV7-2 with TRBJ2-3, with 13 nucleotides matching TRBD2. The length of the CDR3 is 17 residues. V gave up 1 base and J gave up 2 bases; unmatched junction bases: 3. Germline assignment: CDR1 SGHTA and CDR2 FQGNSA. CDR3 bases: TGTGCCAGCAGCTTAGAGGGACTAGCGGGAACCACAGATACGCAGTATTTT. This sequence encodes CASSLEGLAGTTDTQYF.

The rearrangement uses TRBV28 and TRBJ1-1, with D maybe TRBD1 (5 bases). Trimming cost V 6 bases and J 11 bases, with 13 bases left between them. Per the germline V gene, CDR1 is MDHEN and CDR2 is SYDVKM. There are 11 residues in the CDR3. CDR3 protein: CASSRGYEAFF. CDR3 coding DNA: TGTGCCAGCAGCCGGGGGTATGAGGCTTTCTTT.

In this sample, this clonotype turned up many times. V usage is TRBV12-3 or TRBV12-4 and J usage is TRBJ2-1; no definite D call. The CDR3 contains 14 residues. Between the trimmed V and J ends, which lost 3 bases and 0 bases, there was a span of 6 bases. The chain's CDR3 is CASSFASSYNEQFF. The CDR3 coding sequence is TGTGCCAGCAGTTTTGCCAGCTCCTACAATGAGCAGTTCTTC.

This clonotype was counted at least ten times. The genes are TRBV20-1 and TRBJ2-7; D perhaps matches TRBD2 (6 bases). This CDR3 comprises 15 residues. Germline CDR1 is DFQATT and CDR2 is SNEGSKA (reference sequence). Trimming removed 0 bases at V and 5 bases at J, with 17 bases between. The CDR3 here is CSARDLRGTANEQYF. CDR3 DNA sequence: TGCAGTGCTAGAGACCTACGGGGGACGGCGAACGAGCAGTACTTC.

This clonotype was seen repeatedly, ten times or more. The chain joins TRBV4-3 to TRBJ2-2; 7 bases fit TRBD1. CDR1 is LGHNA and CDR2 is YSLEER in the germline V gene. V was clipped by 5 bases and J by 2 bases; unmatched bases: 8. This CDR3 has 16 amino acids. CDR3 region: CASSLRTGINTGELFF. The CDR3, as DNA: TGCGCCAGCAGCTTGAGGACAGGCATTAACACCGGGGAGCTGTTTTTT.

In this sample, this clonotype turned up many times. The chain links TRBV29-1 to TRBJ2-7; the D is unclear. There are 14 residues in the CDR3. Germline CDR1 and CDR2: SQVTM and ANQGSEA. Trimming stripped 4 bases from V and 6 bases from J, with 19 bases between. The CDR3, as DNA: TGCAGCGTTGGATGGGCAAGCCCCCATGGCGAGCAGTACTTC. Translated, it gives CSVGWASPHGEQYF.

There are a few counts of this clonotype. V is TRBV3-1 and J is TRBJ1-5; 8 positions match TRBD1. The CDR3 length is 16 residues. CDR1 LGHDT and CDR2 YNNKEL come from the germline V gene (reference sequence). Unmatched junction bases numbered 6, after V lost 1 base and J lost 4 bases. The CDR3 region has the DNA TGTGCCAGCAGCCAAGGGACAGGGAAAGAAAATCAGCCCCAGCATTTT. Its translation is CASSQGTGKENQPQHF.

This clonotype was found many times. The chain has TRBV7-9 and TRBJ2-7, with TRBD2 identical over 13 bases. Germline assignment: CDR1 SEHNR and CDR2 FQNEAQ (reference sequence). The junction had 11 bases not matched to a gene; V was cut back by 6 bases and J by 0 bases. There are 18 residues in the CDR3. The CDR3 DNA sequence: TGTGCCAGCAGTTCAGGGACTAGCGGGACCAGAAGCTCCTACGAGCAGTACTTC. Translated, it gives CASSSGTSGTRSSYEQYF.

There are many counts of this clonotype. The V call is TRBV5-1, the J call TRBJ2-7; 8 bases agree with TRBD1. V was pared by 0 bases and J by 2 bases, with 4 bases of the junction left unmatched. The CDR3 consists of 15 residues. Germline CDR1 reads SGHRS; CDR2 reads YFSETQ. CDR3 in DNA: TGCGCCAGCAGCTTGGACACAGGGGGTACCTACGAGCAGTACTTC. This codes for CASSLDTGGTYEQYF.

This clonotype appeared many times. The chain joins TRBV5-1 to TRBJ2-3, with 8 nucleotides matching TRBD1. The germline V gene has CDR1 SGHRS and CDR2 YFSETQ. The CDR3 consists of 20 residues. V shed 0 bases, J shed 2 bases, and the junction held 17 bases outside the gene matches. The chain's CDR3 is CASSLDRGELSLYLTDTQYF. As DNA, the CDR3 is TGCGCCAGCAGCTTGGACAGGGGGGAACTGTCGCTGTACCTCACAGATACGCAGTATTTT.

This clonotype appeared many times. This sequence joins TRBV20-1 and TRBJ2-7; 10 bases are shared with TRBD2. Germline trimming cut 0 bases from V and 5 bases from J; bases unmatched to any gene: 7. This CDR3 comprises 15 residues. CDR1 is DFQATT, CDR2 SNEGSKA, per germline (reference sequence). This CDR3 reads CSARDPSGSGNEQYF. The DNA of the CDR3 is TGCAGTGCTAGAGACCCTAGCGGGAGTGGAAACGAGCAGTACTTC.

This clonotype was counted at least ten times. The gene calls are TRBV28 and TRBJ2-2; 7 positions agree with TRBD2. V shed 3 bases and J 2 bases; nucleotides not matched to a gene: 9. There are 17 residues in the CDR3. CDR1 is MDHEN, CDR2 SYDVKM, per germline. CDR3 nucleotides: TGTGCCAGCAGTTTCCCAGAACTAGCGATAAACACCGGGGAGCTGTTTTTT. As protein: CASSFPELAINTGELFF.

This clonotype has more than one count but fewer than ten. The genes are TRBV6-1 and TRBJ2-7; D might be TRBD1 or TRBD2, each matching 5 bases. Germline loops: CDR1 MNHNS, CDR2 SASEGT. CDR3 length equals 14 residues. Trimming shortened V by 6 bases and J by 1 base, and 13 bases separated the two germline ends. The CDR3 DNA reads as TGTGCCAGCAGGGACCGGGACGGGTCCTACGAGCAGTACTTC. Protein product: CASRDRDGSYEQYF.